These 23 T cell receptor beta chains came from one sample sequenced in a study of T cell changes during pregnancy in multiple sclerosis. Produced via immunoSEQ multiplex PCR; TCRdb's table is partial and in-frame only. Here the sample spans approximately 64,000 clones, roughly 91% being singletons. Here the sequenced sample was peripheral blood, taken in the second trimester of pregnancy. The receptors here all came from a female donor in good health, enrolled as a control in a pregnancy study.

The genes are TRBV18 and TRBJ2-1, with 11 nucleotides matching TRBD2. V was clipped by 0 bases and J by 8 bases; unmatched bases: 9. The germline gives CDR1 KGHSH, CDR2 LQKENI. The CDR3 length is 17 residues. The CDR3 nucleotides read TGTGCCAGCTCACCACCACTACTAGCGGGAGTTGACCATGAGCAGTTCTTC. Translated: CASSPPLLAGVDHEQFF.

V gene TRBV2 combines with J gene TRBJ2-4; possibly TRBD1 for D (5 bases). V was pared by 7 bases and J by 0 bases, with 13 bases between. The CDR3 is made up of 15 amino acids. Germline V gene sequence: CDR1 SNHLY, CDR2 FYNNEI. The CDR3 DNA sequence: TGTGCCAGCACCCTAGGGGAACTAGCCAAAAACATTCAGTACTTC. This codes for CASTLGELAKNIQYF. Based on the CDR3 plus reference TRBV2 and TRBJ2-4, the full variable domain is EPEVTQTPSHQVTQMGQEVILRCVPISNHLYFYWYRQILGQKVEFLVSFYNNEISEKSEIFDDQFSVERPDGSNFTLKIRSTKLEDSAMYFCASTLGELAKNIQYFGAGTRLSVL.

The rearrangement links TRBV5-1 to TRBJ2-5, with TRBD2 matching over 7 bases. This CDR3 spans 15 amino acids. Trimming took 3 bases from V and 4 from J; bases not matched to a gene: 9. Germline V gene data show CDR1 as SGHRS and CDR2 as YFSETQ. CDR3 region: CASSWEGQGLETQYF. CDR3 nucleotide sequence: TGCGCCAGCAGCTGGGAGGGGCAAGGGTTAGAGACCCAGTACTTC.

The chain has TRBV18 and TRBJ1-1, with a tentative D call TRBD1 (5 bases). The CDR3 contains 14 residues. V lost 0 bases to trimming and J lost 10 bases, with 15 bases between them. The germline CDR1 and CDR2 sequences are KGHSH and LQKENI. The CDR3 DNA reads TGTGCCAGCTCACCACCTCGTTTTCGGCAGGGAGCTTTCTTT. It is translated as CASSPPRFRQGAFF.

This rearrangement joins TRBV5-1 to TRBJ2-3; possible D gene TRBD2, 5 bases. The CDR3 sequence is 15 residues long. Deletions cut 4 bases from V and 3 bases from J, with 15 bases between. The germline V gene has CDR1 SGHRS and CDR2 YFSETQ. The CDR3 nucleotides are TGCGCCAGCAGCCACCGGACTCCTAGAACAGATACGCAGTATTTT. This gives the protein CASSHRTPRTDTQYF.

The rearrangement joins TRBV7-3 to TRBJ2-1, with 8 bases matching TRBD2. J was trimmed by 6 bases and V by 0 bases; bases with no gene match: 4. The germline V gene encodes CDR1 SGHTA and CDR2 FQGTGA. This CDR3 contains 15 residues. The CDR3, as DNA: TGTGCCAGCAGCTTAACTAGCGGGGCCCTCAATGAGCAGTTCTTC. Residues: CASSLTSGALNEQFF.

The chain is built from TRBV7-2 and TRBJ2-1; 10 bases align to TRBD2. V lost 5 bases to trimming and J lost 4 bases; unmatched junction nucleotides: 17. Germline CDR1 reads SGHTA; CDR2 reads FQGNSA. The CDR3 spans 19 residues. CDR3 in DNA: TGTGCCAGCAGCGTCAGGGGCCTGGGACTAGCGAAAAATTACAATGAGCAGTTCTTC. Its protein product is CASSVRGLGLAKNYNEQFF.

CDR3 residues: CASSMSGGLYQPQHF. CDR3 in DNA: TGTGCCAGTAGTATGTCAGGGGGCCTGTATCAGCCCCAGCATTTT. The chain carries TRBV19 and TRBJ1-5, with 8 nucleotides matching TRBD1. Germline loops: CDR1 LNHDA, CDR2 SQIVND (reference sequence). V shed 3 bases, J shed 5 bases, and the junction held 6 bases outside the gene matches. The CDR3 contains 15 residues. The full variable domain, with the rest looked up from reference TRBV19 and TRBJ1-5, is DGGITQSPKYLFRKEGQNVTLSCEQNLNHDAMYWYRQDPGQGLRLIYYSQIVNDFQKGDIAEGYSVSREKKESFPLTVTSAQKNPTAFYLCASSMSGGLYQPQHFGDGTRLSIL.

V gene TRBV4-1 combines with J gene TRBJ2-7; D is uncertain. V shed 0 bases and J shed 0 bases, with 12 bases lying between them. CDR3 length: 16 residues. Per the germline V gene, CDR1 is MGHRA and CDR2 is YSYEKL. CDR3 nucleotides: TGCGCCAGCAGCCAAGAACCACAGTATAGCTCCTACGAGCAGTACTTC. Protein: CASSQEPQYSSYEQYF.

The V and J genes are TRBV6-1 and TRBJ2-4; TRBD2 is a possible D gene (7 bases). Germline V lookup: CDR1 MNHNS, CDR2 SASEGT. Trimming shortened V by 4 bases and J by 1 base, and 11 bases separated the two germline ends. The CDR3 extends over 15 amino acids. The CDR3 here is CASSGGRGAKNIQYF. The DNA of the CDR3 is TGTGCCAGCAGTGGGGGGAGGGGGGCCAAAAACATTCAGTACTTC.

The chain links TRBV5-4 to TRBJ2-5, with 12 bases fitting TRBD2. This CDR3 spans 15 amino acids. Germline V lookup: CDR1 SGHNT, CDR2 YYREEE (reference sequence). V was pared by 4 bases and J by 5 bases, with 6 bases of the junction left unmatched. The CDR3 reads CASSPTSGSIETQYF. The CDR3 bases are TGTGCCAGCAGCCCGACTAGCGGGAGTATCGAGACCCAGTACTTC. Full variable domain (outside the CDR3, taken from reference TRBV5-4 and TRBJ2-5): ETGVTQSPTHLIKTRGQQVTLRCSSQSGHNTVSWYQQALGQGPQFIFQYYREEENGRGNFPPRFSGLQFPNYSSELNVNALELDDSALYLCASSPTSGSIETQYFGPGTRLLVL.

This sequence joins TRBV7-6 and TRBJ2-1, with 9 positions matching TRBD2. V lost 5 bases and J lost 4; bases outside the gene matches: 6. The CDR3 spans 15 residues. Germline V lookup: CDR1 SGHVS, CDR2 FNYEAQ. The CDR3 sequence is CASSVREGGYNEQFF. The CDR3 DNA follows: TGTGCCAGCAGCGTGCGGGAGGGAGGTTACAATGAGCAGTTCTTC. Complete variable domain (other parts from reference TRBV7-6 and TRBJ2-1): GAGVSQSPRYKVTKRGQDVALRCDPISGHVSLYWYRQALGQGPEFLTYFNYEAQQDKSGLPNDRFSAERPEGSISTLTIQRTEQRDSAMYRCASSVREGGYNEQFFGPGTRLTVL.

J is TRBJ1-3 and V is TRBV11-2, with D possibly TRBD1 on 5 matching bases. V dropped 5 bases and J dropped 9 bases, with 17 bases sitting between them. CDR1 and CDR2 (germline): SGHAT, FQNNGV. The CDR3 length is 14 residues. The CDR3 protein is CASSLGLAGTTIYF. The CDR3 nucleotides are TGTGCCAGCAGCCTAGGTCTGGCGGGGACCACCATATATTTT.

The chain carries TRBV7-9 and TRBJ2-7, with 7 bases identical to TRBD2. V lost 5 bases, J lost 12 bases, and 19 bases stayed unmatched. Germline assignment: CDR1 SEHNR and CDR2 FQNEAQ (reference sequence). The CDR3 extends over 15 amino acids. CDR3 sequence reads: CASSPPSWAGDGMYF. Written as DNA, the CDR3 is TGTGCCAGCAGCCCTCCCAGTTGGGCGGGGGACGGAATGTACTTC.

This chain connects TRBV5-1 to TRBJ1-4; 10 nucleotides line up with TRBD1. The CDR3 contains 15 residues. V gave up 1 base and J gave up 7 bases; unmatched junction bases: 4. Germline CDR1 SGHRS, CDR2 YFSETQ. The CDR3 sequence is CASSLPGQGSEKLFF. The CDR3 DNA follows: TGCGCCAGCAGCTTGCCGGGACAGGGGAGTGAAAAACTGTTTTTT.

This chain links TRBV11-2 with TRBJ2-3, with TRBD1 matching over 8 bases. V shed 6 bases and J 2 bases; nucleotides not matched to a gene: 10. The CDR3 has 16 amino acids. Germline lookup yields CDR1 SGHAT and CDR2 FQNNGV. DNA for the CDR3: TGTGCCAGCAGACAGACCGGGACAGGATACACAGATACGCAGTATTTT. Protein product: CASRQTGTGYTDTQYF.

The J gene is TRBJ1-4, the V gene TRBV6-1, with a weak D call TRBD1 (6 bases). The V gene lost 10 bases and the J gene lost 3 bases, with 15 bases spanning the gap. The CDR3 totals 14 residues. The germline CDR1 and CDR2 sequences are MNHNS and SASEGT. CDR3 region: CATSGQLANEKLFF. Written as DNA, the CDR3 is TGTGCCACCTCAGGACAGCTTGCTAATGAAAAACTGTTTTTT.

This chain joins TRBV19 and TRBJ2-7; TRBD2 agrees at 8 bases. The CDR3 is 15 amino acids. Germline lookup yields CDR1 LNHDA and CDR2 SQIVND (reference sequence). V lost 3 bases and J lost 1; bases outside the gene matches: 5. The CDR3 DNA follows: TGTGCCAGTAGTATGGCGGGAGGTGGTTCCTACGAGCAGTACTTC. It codes for CASSMAGGGSYEQYF.

The rearrangement links TRBV7-8 to TRBJ1-1, with 9 bases lining up with TRBD1. Germline V lookup: CDR1 SGHVS, CDR2 FQNEAQ. The ends lost 6 bases at V and 4 bases at J; junction bases unmatched: 9. There are 15 residues in the CDR3. The CDR3: CASSSWDREGTEAFF. The CDR3 DNA follows: TGTGCCAGCAGTTCCTGGGACAGGGAAGGCACTGAAGCTTTCTTT. Complete variable domain (other parts from reference TRBV7-8 and TRBJ1-1): GAGVSQSPRYKVAKRGQDVALRCDPISGHVSLFWYQQALGQGPEFLTYFQNEAQLDKSGLPSDRFFAERPEGSVSTLKIQRTQQEDSAVYLCASSSWDREGTEAFFGQGTRLTVV.

J is TRBJ1-1 and V is TRBV29-1; TRBD1 matches at 10 bases. The ends lost 7 bases at V and 6 bases at J; junction bases unmatched: 8. The length of the CDR3 is 13 residues. The V gene's germline CDR1 is SQVTM and CDR2 ANQGSEA. The chain's CDR3 is CSADDRGLAEAFF. As DNA, the CDR3 is TGCAGCGCCGACGACAGGGGGCTCGCTGAAGCTTTCTTT. The full variable domain, in which reference TRBV29-1 and TRBJ1-1 provide the parts outside the CDR3, is SAVISQKPSRDICQRGTSLTIQCQVDSQVTMMFWYRQQPGQSLTLIATANQGSEATYESGFVIDKFPISRPNLTFSTLTVSNMSPEDSSIYLCSADDRGLAEAFFGQGTRLTVV.

Notes on this clone: Sequence at one end of the junction differs from germline and may be a read error. CDR3 sequence: CASSPAGTSTNNEQFF. CDR3 coding DNA: TGTGCTAGCAGCCCGGCCGGGACTAGCACCAACAATGAGCAGTTCTTC. The rearrangement joins TRBV7-7 to TRBJ2-1; 9 nucleotides match TRBD2. The V gene's germline CDR1 is SSHAT and CDR2 FNYEAQ (reference sequence). This CDR3 has 16 residues.

The chain joins TRBV28 to TRBJ2-1, with D perhaps matching TRBD2 (6 bases). V gave up 3 bases and J gave up 8 bases, with 11 bases separating them. CDR1 is MDHEN and CDR2 is SYDVKM in the germline V gene. The CDR3 is 13 residues long. CDR3 nucleotides: TGTGCCAGCAGTTTCCGGAGGGCCCATGAGCAGTTCTTC. It codes for CASSFRRAHEQFF. The variable domain in full, completed from reference TRBV28 and TRBJ2-1, reads DVKVTQSSRYLVKRTGEKVFLECVQDMDHENMFWYRQDPGLGLRLIYFSYDVKMKEKGDIPEGYSVSREKKERFSLILESASTNQTSMYLCASSFRRAHEQFFGPGTRLTVL.

This chain joins TRBV28 and TRBJ1-5; D unclear. Germline lookup yields CDR1 MDHEN and CDR2 SYDVKM. Trimming took off 2 bases at V and 2 bases at J, with 7 bases between the two ends. This CDR3 region has 14 residues. This CDR3 reads CASSLNQGNQPQHF. CDR3 in DNA: TGTGCCAGCAGTTTAAATCAGGGCAATCAGCCCCAGCATTTT.